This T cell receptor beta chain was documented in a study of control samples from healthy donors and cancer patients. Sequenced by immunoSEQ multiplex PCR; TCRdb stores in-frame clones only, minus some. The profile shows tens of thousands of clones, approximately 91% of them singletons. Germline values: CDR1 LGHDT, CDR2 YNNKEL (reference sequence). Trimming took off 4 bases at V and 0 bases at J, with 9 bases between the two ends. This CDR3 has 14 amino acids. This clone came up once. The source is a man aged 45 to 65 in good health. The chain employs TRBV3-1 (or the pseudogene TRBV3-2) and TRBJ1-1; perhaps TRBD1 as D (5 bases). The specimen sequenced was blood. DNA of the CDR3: TGTGCCAGCAGCCCATCAGGGATGAACACTGAAGCTTTCTTT. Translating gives CASSPSGMNTEAFF.